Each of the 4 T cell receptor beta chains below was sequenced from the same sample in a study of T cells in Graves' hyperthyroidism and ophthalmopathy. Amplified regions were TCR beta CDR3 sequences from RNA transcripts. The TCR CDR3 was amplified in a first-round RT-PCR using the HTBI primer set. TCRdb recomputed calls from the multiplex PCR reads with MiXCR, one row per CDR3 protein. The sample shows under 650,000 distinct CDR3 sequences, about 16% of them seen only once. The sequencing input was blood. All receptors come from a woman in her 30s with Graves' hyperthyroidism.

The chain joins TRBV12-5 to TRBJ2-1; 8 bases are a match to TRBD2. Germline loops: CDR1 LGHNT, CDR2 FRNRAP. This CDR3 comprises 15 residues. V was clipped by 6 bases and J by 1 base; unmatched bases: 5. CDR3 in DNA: TGTGCTAGTGGCGCTGGGACTAGTTCCTACAATGAGCAGTTCTTC. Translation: CASGAGTSSYNEQFF.

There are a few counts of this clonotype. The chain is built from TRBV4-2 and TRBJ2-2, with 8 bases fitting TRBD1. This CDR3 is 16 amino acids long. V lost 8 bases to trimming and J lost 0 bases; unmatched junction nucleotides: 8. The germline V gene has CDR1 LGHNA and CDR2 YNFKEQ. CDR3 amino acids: CASGLLTGANTGELFF. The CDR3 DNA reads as TGTGCCAGCGGGCTTTTGACAGGGGCGAACACCGGGGAGCTGTTTTTT.

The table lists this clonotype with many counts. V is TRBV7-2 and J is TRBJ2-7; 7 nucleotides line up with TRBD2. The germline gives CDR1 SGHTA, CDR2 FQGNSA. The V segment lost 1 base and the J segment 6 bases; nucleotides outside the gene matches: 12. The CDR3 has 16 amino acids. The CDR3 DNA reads TGTGCCAGCAGCTTAGGTGGGGGGGAGGGCCCCGCCGAGCAGTACTTC. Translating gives CASSLGGGEGPAEQYF.

In DNA, the CDR3 is TGTGCCAGCAGTTGGTCGATCCGCTATGGCTACACCTTC. Amino acids: CASSWSIRYGYTF. The J gene is TRBJ1-2, the V gene TRBV7-2, with unresolved D. The germline V gene has CDR1 SGHTA and CDR2 FQGNSA. V was pared by 6 bases and J by 4 bases, with 12 bases between. The CDR3 totals 13 residues.